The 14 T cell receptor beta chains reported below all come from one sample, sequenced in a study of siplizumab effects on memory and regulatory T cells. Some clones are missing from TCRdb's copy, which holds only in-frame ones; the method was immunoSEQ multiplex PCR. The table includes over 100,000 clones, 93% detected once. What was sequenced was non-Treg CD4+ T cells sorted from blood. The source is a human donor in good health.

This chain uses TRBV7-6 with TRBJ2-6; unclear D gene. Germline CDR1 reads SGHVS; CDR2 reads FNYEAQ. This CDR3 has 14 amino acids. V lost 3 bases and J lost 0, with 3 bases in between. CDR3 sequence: CASSLGSGANVLTF. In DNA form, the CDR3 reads TGTGCCAGCAGCTTGGGCTCTGGGGCCAACGTCCTGACTTTC.

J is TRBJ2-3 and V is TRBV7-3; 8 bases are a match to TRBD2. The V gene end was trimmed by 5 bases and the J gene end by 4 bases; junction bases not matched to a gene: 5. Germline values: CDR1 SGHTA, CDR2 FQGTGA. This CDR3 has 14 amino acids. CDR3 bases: TGTGCCAGCAGCCCTTGGACTAGCCCAGATACGCAGTATTTT. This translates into CASSPWTSPDTQYF.

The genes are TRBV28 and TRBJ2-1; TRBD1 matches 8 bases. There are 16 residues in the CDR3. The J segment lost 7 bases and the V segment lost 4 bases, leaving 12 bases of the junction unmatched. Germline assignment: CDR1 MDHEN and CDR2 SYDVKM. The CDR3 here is CASSSAGAGGWNEQFF. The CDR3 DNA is TGTGCCAGCAGTTCAGCAGGGGCAGGGGGCTGGAATGAGCAGTTCTTC.

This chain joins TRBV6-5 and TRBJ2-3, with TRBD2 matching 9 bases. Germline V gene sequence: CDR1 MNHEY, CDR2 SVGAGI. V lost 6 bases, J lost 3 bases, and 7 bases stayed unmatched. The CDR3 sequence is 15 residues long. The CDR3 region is CASRRGGAGTDTQYF. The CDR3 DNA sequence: TGTGCCAGCAGGCGCGGGGGGGCCGGTACAGATACGCAGTATTTT.

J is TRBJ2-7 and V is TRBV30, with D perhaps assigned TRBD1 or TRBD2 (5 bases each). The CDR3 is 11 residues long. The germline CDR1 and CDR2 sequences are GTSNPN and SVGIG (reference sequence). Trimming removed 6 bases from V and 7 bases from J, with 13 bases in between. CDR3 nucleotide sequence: TGTGCCTGTGGGGACGGTTCGGAGCAGTACTTC. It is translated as CACGDGSEQYF. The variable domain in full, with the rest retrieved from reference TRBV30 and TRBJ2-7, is SQTIHQWPATLVQPVGSPLSLECTVEGTSNPNLYWYRQAAGRGLQLLFYSVGIGQISSEVPQNLSASRPQDRQFILSSKKLLLSDSGFYLCACGDGSEQYFGPGTRLTVT.

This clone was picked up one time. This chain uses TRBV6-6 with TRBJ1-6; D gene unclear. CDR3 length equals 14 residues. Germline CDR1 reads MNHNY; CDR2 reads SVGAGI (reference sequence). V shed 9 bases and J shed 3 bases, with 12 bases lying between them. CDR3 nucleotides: TGTGCCAGGAGAACAGCGCTCTATAATTCACCCCTCCACTTT. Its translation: CARRTALYNSPLHF.

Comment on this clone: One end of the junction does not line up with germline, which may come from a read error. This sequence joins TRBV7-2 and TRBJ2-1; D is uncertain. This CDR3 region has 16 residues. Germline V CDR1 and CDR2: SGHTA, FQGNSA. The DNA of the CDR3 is TGTGCCAGCAACTTATTTCAGCTAAGCTCCTACAATGAGCAGTTCTTC. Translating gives CASNLFQLSSYNEQFF.

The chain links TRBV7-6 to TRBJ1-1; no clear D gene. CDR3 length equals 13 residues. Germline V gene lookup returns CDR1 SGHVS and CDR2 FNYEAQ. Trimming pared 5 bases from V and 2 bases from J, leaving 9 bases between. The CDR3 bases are TGTGCCAGCAGCCCCCAGTTAAACACTGAAGCTTTCTTT. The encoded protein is CASSPQLNTEAFF.

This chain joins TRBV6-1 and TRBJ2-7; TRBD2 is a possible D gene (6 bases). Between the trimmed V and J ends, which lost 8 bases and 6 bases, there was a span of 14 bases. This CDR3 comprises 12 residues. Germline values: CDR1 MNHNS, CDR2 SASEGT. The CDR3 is CASAGLRGEQYF. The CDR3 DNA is TGTGCCAGCGCGGGACTCCGTGGCGAGCAGTACTTC.

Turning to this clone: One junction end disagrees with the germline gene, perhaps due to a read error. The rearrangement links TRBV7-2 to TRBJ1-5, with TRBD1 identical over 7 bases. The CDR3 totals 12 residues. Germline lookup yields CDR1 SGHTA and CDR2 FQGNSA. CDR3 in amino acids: CASSLVGQFFRF. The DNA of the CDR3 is TGTGCCAGCAGCTTAGTGGGACAGTTTTTTCGTTTT.

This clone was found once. The CDR3 loop reads CASSPQRGGYTF. The CDR3 DNA follows: TGTGCCAGCAGCCCTCAGAGAGGTGGCTACACCTTC. This chain links TRBV5-6 with TRBJ1-2, with no clear D. Germline V gives CDR1 SGHDT, CDR2 YYEEEE. This CDR3 is 12 amino acids long. The V end lost 4 bases, the J end lost 7 bases, and 11 bases lay between the germline ends. Based on the CDR3 plus reference TRBV5-6 and TRBJ1-2, the full variable domain is DAGVTQSPTHLIKTRGQQVTLRCSPKSGHDTVSWYQQALGQGPQFIFQYYEEEERQRGNFPDRFSGHQFPNYSSELNVNALLLGDSALYLCASSPQRGGYTFGSGTRLTVV.

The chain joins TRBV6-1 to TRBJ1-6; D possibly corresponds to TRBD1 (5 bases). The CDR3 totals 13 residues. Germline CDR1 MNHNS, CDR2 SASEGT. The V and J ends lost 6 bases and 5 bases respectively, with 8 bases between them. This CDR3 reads CASSRGDNSPLHF. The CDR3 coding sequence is TGTGCCAGCAGCCGGGGGGATAATTCACCCCTCCACTTT.

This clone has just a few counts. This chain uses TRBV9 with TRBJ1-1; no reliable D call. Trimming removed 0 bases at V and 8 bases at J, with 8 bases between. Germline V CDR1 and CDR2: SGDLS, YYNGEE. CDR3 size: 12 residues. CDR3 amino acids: CASSVDRGEAFF. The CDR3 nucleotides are TGTGCCAGCAGCGTAGATAGAGGGGAAGCTTTCTTT. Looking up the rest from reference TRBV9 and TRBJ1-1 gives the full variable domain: DSGVTQTPKHLITATGQRVTLRCSPRSGDLSVYWYQQSLDQGLQFLIQYYNGEERAKGNILERFSAQQFPDLHSELNLSSLELGDSALYFCASSVDRGEAFFGQGTRLTVV.

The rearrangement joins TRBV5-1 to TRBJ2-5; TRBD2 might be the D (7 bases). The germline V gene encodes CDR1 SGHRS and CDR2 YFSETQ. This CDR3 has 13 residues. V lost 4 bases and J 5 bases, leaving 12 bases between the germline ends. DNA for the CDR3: TGCGCCAGCAGCAGGGGGGGGCGGGAGACCCAGTACTTC. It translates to CASSRGGRETQYF.